This T cell receptor beta chain was identified in a study of cytotoxic CD8 clonotypes in ibrutinib-treated CLL. Study background: Fewer than 13 relapsed/refractory, roughly 15 treatment-naive; 17 IGHV unmutated. Study-wide results and caveats: Treatment saw public clonotypes, which were uncommon, either contract or stay stable.

Details on this clone: Its antigen is still unknown.

The assay was immunoSEQ multiplex PCR, and TCRdb's table has in-frame clones only and misses some. The table has 50,000 or so clones, roughly 80% seen once. Per the germline V gene, CDR1 is MNHEY and CDR2 is SVGAGI. This CDR3 has 14 amino acids. Trimming took 1 base from V and 6 from J, leaving 9 bases between them. The TCR beta libraries used 2 to 2.5 micrograms of genomic DNA that came from cryopreserved PBMCs. V gene TRBV6-5 combines with J gene TRBJ2-2; D gene ambiguous. This TCR was recovered from a human donor with chronic lymphocytic leukemia. Sequenced material: PBMCs, taken after 24 months of ibrutinib treatment. CDR3 amino acids: CASSYYGYSGELFF. The CDR3 DNA reads TGTGCCAGCAGTTACTACGGTTATTCCGGGGAGCTGTTTTTT.